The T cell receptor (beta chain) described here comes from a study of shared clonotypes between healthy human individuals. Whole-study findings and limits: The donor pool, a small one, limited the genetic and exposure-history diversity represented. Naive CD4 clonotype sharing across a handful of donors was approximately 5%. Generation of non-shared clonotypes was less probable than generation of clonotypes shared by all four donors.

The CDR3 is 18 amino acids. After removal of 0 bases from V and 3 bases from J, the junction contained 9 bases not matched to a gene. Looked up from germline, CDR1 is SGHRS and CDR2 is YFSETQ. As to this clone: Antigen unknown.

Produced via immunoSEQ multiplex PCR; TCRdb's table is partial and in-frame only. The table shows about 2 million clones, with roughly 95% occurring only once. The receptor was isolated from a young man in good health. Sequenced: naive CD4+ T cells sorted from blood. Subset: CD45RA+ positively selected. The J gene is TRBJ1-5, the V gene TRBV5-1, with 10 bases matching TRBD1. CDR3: CASSLAPSGTGDNQPQHF. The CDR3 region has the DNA TGCGCCAGCAGCTTGGCCCCATCCGGGACAGGGGACAATCAGCCCCAGCATTTT.